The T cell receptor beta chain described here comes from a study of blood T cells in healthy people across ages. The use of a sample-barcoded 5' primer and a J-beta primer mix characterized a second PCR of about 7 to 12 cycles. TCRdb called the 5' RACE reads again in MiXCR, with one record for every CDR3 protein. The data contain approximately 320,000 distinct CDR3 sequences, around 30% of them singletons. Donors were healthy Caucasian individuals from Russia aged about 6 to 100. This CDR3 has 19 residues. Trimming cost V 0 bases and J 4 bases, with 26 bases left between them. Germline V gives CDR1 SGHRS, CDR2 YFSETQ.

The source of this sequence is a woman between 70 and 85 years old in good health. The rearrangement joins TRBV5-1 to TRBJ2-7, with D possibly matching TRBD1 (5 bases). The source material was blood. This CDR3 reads CASSLDTGGRNGYAYEQYF. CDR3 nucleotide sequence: TGCGCCAGCAGCTTGGATACAGGCGGTCGAAACGGGTACGCTTACGAGCAGTACTTC.